A single sample is the source of the 23 T cell receptor beta chains below, sequenced in a study of T cell repertoires in cytomegalovirus infection. One entry per CDR3 protein, called by TCRdb with MiXCR from the reads. The sample includes tens of thousands of distinct CDR3 sequences, 20% to 25% seen only once; the top ten take approximately 17%. These receptors' antigens are unknown. The sequencing sample was made of PBMCs, sequenced either directly or after in vitro stimulation (not recorded which). These receptors were obtained from a human donor in good health (CMV status not recorded). Some clones in this sample may be carry-over from other donors' samples.

This clonotype was seen ten or more times. The rearrangement joins TRBV7-6 to TRBJ1-1; 8 positions agree with TRBD1. The trim removed 1 base at V and 4 bases at J, leaving 8 bases unmatched. This CDR3 contains 16 residues. Germline V lookup: CDR1 SGHVS, CDR2 FNYEAQ. The CDR3 DNA reads as TGTGCCAGCAGCTTAGGAACACAGGGGGGCTCCACTGAAGCTTTCTTT. Protein: CASSLGTQGGSTEAFF.

The rearrangement links TRBV20-1 to TRBJ1-4; no firm D call. This CDR3 comprises 10 residues. In germline, CDR1 is DFQATT, CDR2 SNEGSKA (reference sequence). V lost 0 bases and J lost 14, with 7 bases in between. CDR3 loop: CSARDKGLFF. The CDR3 bases are TGCAGTGCTAGAGATAAAGGCCTGTTTTTT.

The sample holds many counts of this clonotype. This chain uses TRBV7-9 with TRBJ1-2; no clear D gene. V dropped 2 bases and J dropped 4 bases, with 8 bases sitting between them. The CDR3 is 13 amino acids. CDR1 and CDR2 (germline): SEHNR, FQNEAQ (reference sequence). The CDR3 bases are TGTGCCAGCAGCTTAACCGGCGGCTATGGCTACACCTTC. Its protein product is CASSLTGGYGYTF.

This clonotype was found many times. The chain links TRBV7-2 to TRBJ2-7; perhaps TRBD2 as D (6 bases). The CDR3 extends over 19 amino acids. Trimming left V 5 bases short and J 6 bases short, with 32 bases between. Germline CDR1 SGHTA, CDR2 FQGNSA. The CDR3 sequence: CASSAPGRGKLAVIPEQYF. The CDR3 DNA follows: TGTGCCAGCAGCGCCCCGGGCCGGGGGAAATTAGCGGTTATACCCGAGCAGTACTTC.

This clonotype was seen a few times. The chain has TRBV19 and TRBJ2-1; a possible D gene is TRBD2 (5 bases). Germline V gene data show CDR1 as LNHDA and CDR2 as SQIVND (reference sequence). The V and J ends lost 3 bases and 10 bases respectively, with 7 bases between them. The CDR3 length is 11 residues. CDR3 nucleotide sequence: TGTGCCAGTAGTATCCCGGGGGAGCAGTTCTTC. Its protein product is CASSIPGEQFF.

This clonotype was recorded many times. Its ends do not fully match the called genes, so a read error is possible. CDR3 bases: TGTGCCATCAGCGAGTTGGGACAGGGGGGTTCACCCCTCCACTTT. Its protein is CAISELGQGGSPLHF. The V and J genes are TRBV10-3 and TRBJ1-6; 11 bases are shared with TRBD1. CDR1 ENHRY and CDR2 SYGVKD come from the germline V gene. The CDR3 has 15 residues.

Ten or more counts support this clonotype. The chain uses TRBV7-2 and TRBJ1-1, with TRBD1 matching 9 bases. Germline loops: CDR1 SGHTA, CDR2 FQGNSA. The length of the CDR3 is 16 residues. Trimming took 0 bases from V and 3 from J; bases not matched to a gene: 5. In DNA, the CDR3 is TGTGCCAGCAGCTTAGCCCGAGGACAGGGGTACACTGAAGCTTTCTTT. It yields the protein CASSLARGQGYTEAFF.

The CDR3 protein is CASSQGSGAVQFF. CDR3 nucleotide sequence: TGTGCCAGCAGTCAGGGGAGCGGGGCAGTACAGTTCTTC. The rearrangement joins TRBV6-1 to TRBJ2-1; D possibly corresponds to TRBD2 (7 bases). Trimming cost V 5 bases and J 13 bases, with 18 bases left between them. The CDR3 runs to 13 residues. Germline values: CDR1 MNHNS, CDR2 SASEGT.

There are a few counts of this clonotype. This chain uses TRBV6-1 with TRBJ2-7; D unresolved. Deletions cut 7 bases from V and 3 bases from J, with 7 bases between. CDR3 length: 11 amino acids. The germline gives CDR1 MNHNS, CDR2 SASEGT. Written as DNA, the CDR3 is TGTGCCAGCACCAGCCACTACGAGCAGTACTTC. Translation gives CASTSHYEQYF.

This clonotype was seen a few times. The rearrangement links TRBV28 to TRBJ1-4; 9 nucleotides align to TRBD1. CDR1 is MDHEN and CDR2 is SYDVKM in the germline V gene. CDR3 size: 17 residues. Unmatched junction bases numbered 16, after V lost 6 bases and J lost 8 bases. The CDR3 protein is CASRQTGGTEVREKLFF. As DNA, the CDR3 is TGTGCCAGCAGACAGACAGGGGGAACGGAAGTCAGGGAAAAACTGTTTTTT.

The J gene is TRBJ2-2, the V gene TRBV7-9; the D gene is possibly TRBD2 (5 bases). V gave up 8 bases and J gave up 4 bases, with 11 bases separating them. This CDR3 is 13 amino acids long. Germline V gene sequence: CDR1 SEHNR, CDR2 FQNEAQ (reference sequence). CDR3 protein: CASRRSGTGELFF. CDR3 sequence (DNA): TGTGCCAGCCGACGAAGCGGCACCGGGGAGCTGTTTTTT. The full variable domain, with the rest looked up from reference TRBV7-9 and TRBJ2-2, is DTGVSQNPRHKITKRGQNVTFRCDPISEHNRLYWYRQTLGQGPEFLTYFQNEAQLEKSRLLSDRFSAERPKGSFSTLEIQRTEQGDSAMYLCASRRSGTGELFFGEGSRLTVL.

V gene TRBV19 combines with J gene TRBJ1-2, with D hard to call. V was shortened by 7 bases and J by 3 bases, with 6 bases between the two germline ends. The germline V gene encodes CDR1 LNHDA and CDR2 SQIVND (reference sequence). The CDR3 is 11 amino acids. The CDR3 bases are TGTGCCAGTAACACCTACTATGGCTACACCTTC. Amino acid sequence: CASNTYYGYTF.

The chain employs TRBV12-3 or TRBV12-4 and TRBJ1-2, with D perhaps TRBD1 (6 bases). There are 11 residues in the CDR3. Trimming shortened V by 3 bases and J by 9 bases, and 8 bases separated the two germline ends. CDR3 bases: TGTGCCAGCAGTTTCAGGGACAGCTACACCTTC. It translates to CASSFRDSYTF.

The DNA for the CDR3 is TGTGCCAGTAGTATAACCCACACGGGCCACGAGCAGTACTTC. It translates to CASSITHTGHEQYF. V is TRBV19 and J is TRBJ2-7; D gene ambiguous. This CDR3 is built from 14 residues. The germline gives CDR1 LNHDA, CDR2 SQIVND (reference sequence). Trimming took off 2 bases at V and 5 bases at J, with 13 bases between the two ends.

This clonotype showed up many times. The chain has TRBV9 and TRBJ2-7; 14 bases align to TRBD2. J gave up 7 bases and V 3 bases, and 9 bases lay outside the gene matches. CDR3 length equals 16 residues. The V gene's germline CDR1 is SGDLS and CDR2 YYNGEE. CDR3 in amino acids: CASSDGPGLAGDEQYF. In DNA, the CDR3 is TGTGCCAGCAGCGACGGACCGGGACTAGCGGGAGATGAGCAGTACTTC.

This clonotype appeared a few times. The gene calls are TRBV6-1 and TRBJ2-2, with a possible D match to TRBD1 (5 bases). This CDR3 is 18 amino acids long. Trimming stripped 4 bases from V and 1 base from J, with 19 bases between. Per germline, CDR1 MNHNS and CDR2 SASEGT. CDR3 amino acids: CASSVIRLGQGNTGELFF. The DNA for the CDR3 is TGTGCCAGCAGTGTGATTCGATTAGGGCAGGGGAACACCGGGGAGCTGTTTTTT.

The chain couples TRBV7-2 to TRBJ1-2; a weak D match, TRBD1 (6 bases). V gave up 1 base and J gave up 3 bases, with 12 bases separating them. Germline-derived CDR1 and CDR2 are SGHTA and FQGNSA. This CDR3 is built from 15 residues. The CDR3 bases are TGTGCCAGCAGCTTAGACTCAGGGGATCACTATGGCTACACCTTC. Translation gives CASSLDSGDHYGYTF.

This clonotype was counted only a few times. V gene TRBV5-5 combines with J gene TRBJ2-3; maybe TRBD2 (5 bases). Germline V gene data show CDR1 as SGHKS and CDR2 as YYEKEE (reference sequence). CDR3 size: 12 residues. V shed 4 bases and J shed 6 bases, with 9 bases lying between them. CDR3 nucleotides: TGTGCCAGCAGCCCCACGGGGGATACGCAGTATTTT. Translating gives CASSPTGDTQYF.

This clonotype has a count of ten or more. This chain uses TRBV5-1 with TRBJ2-5, with D perhaps assigned TRBD1 or TRBD2 (5 bases each). The V gene lost 4 bases and the J gene lost 10 bases, with 20 bases spanning the gap. The CDR3 totals 14 residues. The germline gives CDR1 SGHRS, CDR2 YFSETQ. CDR3 residues: CASSANPGARDQYF. As DNA, the CDR3 is TGCGCCAGCAGCGCCAACCCCGGGGCCAGGGACCAGTACTTC.

This clonotype occurred a few times. The chain employs TRBV12-3 or TRBV12-4 and TRBJ2-2; D is unresolved. Trimming stripped 1 base from V and 2 bases from J, with 5 bases between. This CDR3 region has 14 residues. CDR3 loop: CASSLGVNTGELFF. The CDR3 DNA follows: TGTGCCAGCAGTTTAGGGGTCAACACCGGGGAGCTGTTTTTT.

The chain employs TRBV5-4 and TRBJ1-2; 8 positions agree with TRBD1. Germline CDR1 is SGHNT and CDR2 is YYREEE (reference sequence). The CDR3 totals 15 residues. V lost 5 bases, J lost 5 bases, and 11 bases stayed unmatched. CDR3 region: CASSDGGTGDYGYTF. The DNA of the CDR3 is TGTGCCAGCAGTGACGGGGGGACAGGCGATTATGGCTACACCTTC.

V gene TRBV24-1 combines with J gene TRBJ1-5; D is undetermined. Germline loops: CDR1 KGHDR, CDR2 SFDVKD. The CDR3 covers 14 residues. Trimming took 5 bases from V and 1 from J, leaving 8 bases between them. The CDR3 here is CATSAPPSNQPQHF. The CDR3 nucleotides are TGTGCCACCAGTGCCCCACCCAGCAATCAGCCCCAGCATTTT.

V is TRBV11-2 and J is TRBJ2-4; D might be TRBD1 or TRBD2, each matching 6 bases. Per germline, CDR1 SGHAT and CDR2 FQNNGV. The CDR3 sequence is 16 residues long. Trimming shortened V by 3 bases and J by 6 bases, and 18 bases separated the two germline ends. CDR3 coding DNA: TGTGCCAGCAGCTTCTGGACAGTAACGGGAGCAAACATTCAGTACTTC. Protein product: CASSFWTVTGANIQYF.